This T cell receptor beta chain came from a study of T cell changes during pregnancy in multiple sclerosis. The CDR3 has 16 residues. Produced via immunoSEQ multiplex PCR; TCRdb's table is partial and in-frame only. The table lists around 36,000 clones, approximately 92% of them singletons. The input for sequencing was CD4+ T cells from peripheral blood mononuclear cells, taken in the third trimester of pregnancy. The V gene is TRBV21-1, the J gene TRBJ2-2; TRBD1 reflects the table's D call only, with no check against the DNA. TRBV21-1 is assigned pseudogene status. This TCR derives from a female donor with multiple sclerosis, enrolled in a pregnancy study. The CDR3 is CASSFLDRDSTGELFF. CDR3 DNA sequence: TGTGCCAGCAGCTTTCTCGACAGGGACAGCACCGGGGAGCTGTTTTTT.